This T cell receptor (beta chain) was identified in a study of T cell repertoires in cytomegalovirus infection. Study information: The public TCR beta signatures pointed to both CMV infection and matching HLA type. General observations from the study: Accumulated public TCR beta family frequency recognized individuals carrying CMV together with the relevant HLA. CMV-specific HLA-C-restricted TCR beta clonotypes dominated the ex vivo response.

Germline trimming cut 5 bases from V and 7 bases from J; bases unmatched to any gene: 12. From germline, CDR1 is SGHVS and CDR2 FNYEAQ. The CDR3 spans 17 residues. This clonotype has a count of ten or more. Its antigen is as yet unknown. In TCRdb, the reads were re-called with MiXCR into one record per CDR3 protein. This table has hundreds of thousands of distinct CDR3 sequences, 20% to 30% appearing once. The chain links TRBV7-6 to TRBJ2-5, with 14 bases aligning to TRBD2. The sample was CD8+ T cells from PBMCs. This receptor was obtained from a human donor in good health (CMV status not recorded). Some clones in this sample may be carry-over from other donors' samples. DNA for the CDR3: TGTGCCAGCAGCCCCGGGACTAGCGGGGGCTCCTGGGGGACCCAGTACTTC. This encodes CASSPGTSGGSWGTQYF.